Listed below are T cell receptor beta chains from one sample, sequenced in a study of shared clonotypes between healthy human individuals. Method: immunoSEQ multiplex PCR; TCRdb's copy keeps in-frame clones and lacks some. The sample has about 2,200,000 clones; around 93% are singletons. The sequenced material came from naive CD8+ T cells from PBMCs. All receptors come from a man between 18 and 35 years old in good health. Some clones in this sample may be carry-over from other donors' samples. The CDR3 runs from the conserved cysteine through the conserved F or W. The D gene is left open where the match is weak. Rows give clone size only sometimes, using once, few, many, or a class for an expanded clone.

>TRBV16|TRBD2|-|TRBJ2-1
TGTGCCAGCAGCCGCCCGGGGGGGGAAGTTGAGTTCTTC
CASSRPGGEVEFF
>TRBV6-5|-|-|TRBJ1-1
TGTGCCACCGGAATTGGGCAGAACACTGAAGCTTTCTTT
CATGIGQNTEAFF
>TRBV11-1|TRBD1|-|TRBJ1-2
TGTGCCAGCAGCGACAGTACAAGGGGGCATGGCTACACCTTC
CASSDSTRGHGYTF
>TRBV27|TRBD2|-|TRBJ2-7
TGTGCCAGCAGTGCCTCACTAGCGGGAGTATGGGAGCAGTACTTC
CASSASLAGVWEQYF
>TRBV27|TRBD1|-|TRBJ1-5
TGTGCCAGCAGTTTACAAGGACAGGGAAGACAGCCCCAGCATTTT
CASSLQGQGRQPQHF
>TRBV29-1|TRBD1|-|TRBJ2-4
TGCAGCGTTGGCGGGGATGACAGGGGTTCGTTCGAGGACATTCAGTACTTC
CSVGGDDRGSFEDIQYF
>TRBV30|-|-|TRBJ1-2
TGTGCCGGTAATTCCCTGGGGGACTATGGCTACACCTTC
CAGNSLGDYGYTF
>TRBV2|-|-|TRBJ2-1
TGTGCCAGCAGACCTAGCAGTGGGGCCTACAATGAGCAGTTCTTC
CASRPSSGAYNEQFF
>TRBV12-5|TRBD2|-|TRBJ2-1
TGTGCTAGTGGTTTGGGAACCGTTCTTGCGGGAGGGTACAATGAGCAGTTCTTC
CASGLGTVLAGGYNEQFF
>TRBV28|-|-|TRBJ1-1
TGTGCCAGCAGCCTACTCAGTAGCGCTGAAGCTTTCTTT
CASSLLSSAEAFF
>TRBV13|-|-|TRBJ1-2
TGTGCCAGCAGCTCGGGGGGGGCCGGGATTAGCTATGGCTACACCTTC
CASSSGGAGISYGYTF
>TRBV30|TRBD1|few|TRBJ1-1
TGTGCCTCCCGGGACAGGGGGCCCCACACTGAAGCTTTCTTT
CASRDRGPHTEAFF
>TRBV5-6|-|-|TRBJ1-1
TGTGCCAGCAGCTTGGACAGGGCGAACACTGAAGCTTTCTTT
CASSLDRANTEAFF
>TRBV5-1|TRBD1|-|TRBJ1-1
TGCGCCAGCAGTCCCATAGACAGGGATGTGAGGACTGAAGCTTTCTTT
CASSPIDRDVRTEAFF
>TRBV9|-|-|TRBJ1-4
TGTGCCAGCAGCGTAGGCCCCCCATCTAATGAAAAACTGTTTTTT
CASSVGPPSNEKLFF
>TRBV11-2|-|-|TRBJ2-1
TGTGCCAGCAGTCGAACCACCGGGACTGTACAATCTGAGCAGTTCTTC
CASSRTTGTVQSEQFF
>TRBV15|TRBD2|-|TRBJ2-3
TGTGCCACCAGCACGACGGGACTAGCAACAGATACGCAGTATTTT
CATSTTGLATDTQYF
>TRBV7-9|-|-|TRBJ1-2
TGTGCCAGCAGCTTAAAGAGGACGCCCGTCTCAGGCTACACCTTC
CASSLKRTPVSGYTF
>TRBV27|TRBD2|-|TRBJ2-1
TGTGCCAGCAGTTTCACTAGCGGGATCTACAATGAGCAGTTCTTC
CASSFTSGIYNEQFF
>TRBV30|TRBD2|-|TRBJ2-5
TGTGCCTGGACCGGGACTAGCGGGATACGAGGGCAGTACTTC
CAWTGTSGIRGQYF
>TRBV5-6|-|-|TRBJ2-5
TGTGCCAGCCGGACGAGCTGGGGAAGGGAGACCCAGTACTTC
CASRTSWGRETQYF
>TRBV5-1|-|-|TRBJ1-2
TGCGCCAGCAGCTTGGACCTGGGTCTTCAGAGGGGCTACACCTTC
CASSLDLGLQRGYTF
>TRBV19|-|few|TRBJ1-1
TGTGCCAGTAGGGAAGCATCGAACACTGAAGCTTTCTTT
CASREASNTEAFF
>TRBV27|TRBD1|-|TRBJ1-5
TGTGCCAGCAGCAGGGACAGGTACCAGCCCCAGCATTTT
CASSRDRYQPQHF
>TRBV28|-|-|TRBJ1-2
TGTGCCAGCACTCCACCGACGGATTCTCCGGGCTACACCTTC
CASTPPTDSPGYTF
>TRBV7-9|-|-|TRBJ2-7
TGTGCCAGCAGCCTGACCTCCTACGAGCAGTACTTC
CASSLTSYEQYF
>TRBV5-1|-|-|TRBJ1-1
TGCGCCAGCAGTCCTAAGAGAGAGGGCACTGAAGCTTTCTTT
CASSPKREGTEAFF
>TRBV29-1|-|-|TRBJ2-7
TGCAGCGTTGGGACGGAGGAGGCCTACGAGCAGTACTTC
CSVGTEEAYEQYF
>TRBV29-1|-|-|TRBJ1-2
TGCAGCGTGCCGGACCAGGTACAGGTCAGGGGCAGTGGCTATGGCTACACCTTC
CSVPDQVQVRGSGYGYTF
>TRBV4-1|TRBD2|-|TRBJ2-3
TGCGCCAGCAGCGGCCGGGAGGGTAAATTGGATACGCAGTATTTT
CASSGREGKLDTQYF
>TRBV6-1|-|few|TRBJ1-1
TGTGCCAGCAGGTCCACTGAAGCTTTCTTT
CASRSTEAFF
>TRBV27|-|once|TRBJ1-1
TGTGCCAGCAGGACGAAAGAGGGGCTAATGGACACTGAAGCTTTCTTT
CASRTKEGLMDTEAFF
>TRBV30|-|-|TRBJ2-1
TGTGCCTGGAGTGAATGGAGGCCGTCCGGCCCCGGCCATGAGCAGTTCTTC
CAWSEWRPSGPGHEQFF
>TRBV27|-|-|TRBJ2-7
TGTGCCAGCAGGATGGGAAGAGAGGGCCCGACCTACGAGCAGTACTTC
CASRMGREGPTYEQYF
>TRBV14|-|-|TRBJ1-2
TGTGCCAGCAGCCAAGATATCGGCTATGGCTACACCTTC
CASSQDIGYGYTF
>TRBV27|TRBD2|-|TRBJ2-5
TGTGCCAGCAGTATCCTCGGTTCCAGCGGGAGCGAGGAGACCCAGTACTTC
CASSILGSSGSEETQYF
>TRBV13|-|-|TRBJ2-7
TGTGCCAGCAGCTCACGGAAAGACGAGCAGTACTTC
CASSSRKDEQYF
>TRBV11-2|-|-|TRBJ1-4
TGTGCCAGCAGCCCTGAACTTGCAACTAATGAAAAACTGTTTTTT
CASSPELATNEKLFF
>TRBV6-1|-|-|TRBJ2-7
TGTGCCAGCAGTGCTCCCTACCAACCGGGCCCCAAGGGTCCCGACTACGAGCAGTACTTC
CASSAPYQPGPKGPDYEQYF
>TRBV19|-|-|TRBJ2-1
TGTGCCAGTAGTATAGGAGCGACAATTTACAATGAGCAGTTCTTC
CASSIGATIYNEQFF
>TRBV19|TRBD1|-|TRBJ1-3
TGTGCCAGTAGTATCGGGACAGCTAACTCTGGAAACACCATATATTTT
CASSIGTANSGNTIYF
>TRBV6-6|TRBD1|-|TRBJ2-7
TGTGCCAGCAGTTACCGACAGGGGGCTGCGCAAGAGCAGTACTTC
CASSYRQGAAQEQYF
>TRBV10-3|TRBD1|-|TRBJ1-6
TGTGCCATCAGCCCCGACAGGGGGAGTAATTCACCCCTCCACTTT
CAISPDRGSNSPLHF
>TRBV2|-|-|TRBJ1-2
TGTGCCAGCAGTGATTCAGGGGCGGATGGCTACACCTTC
CASSDSGADGYTF
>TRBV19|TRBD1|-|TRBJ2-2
TGTGCCAGTAGTATGACAGGGGTAACCGGGGAGCTGTTTTTT
CASSMTGVTGELFF
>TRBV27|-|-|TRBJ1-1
TGTGCCAGCAGTTTCCAGGGGTGGACTGAAGCTTTCTTT
CASSFQGWTEAFF
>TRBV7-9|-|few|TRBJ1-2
TGTGCCAACTCACCCAACCACAGGGAGGACTATGGCTACACCTTC
CANSPNHREDYGYTF
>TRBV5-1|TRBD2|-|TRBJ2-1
TGCGCCAGCAGTGAACCGGGACTAGCGGGAGTACTCTCCTACAATGAGCAGTTCTTC
CASSEPGLAGVLSYNEQFF
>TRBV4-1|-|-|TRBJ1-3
TGCGCCAGCAGCCAAGATGTCAGGGCTGGAAACACCATATATTTT
CASSQDVRAGNTIYF
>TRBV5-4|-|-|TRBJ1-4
TGTGCCAGCAGCCAAGCGGCAACTAATGAAAAACTGTTTTTT
CASSQAATNEKLFF
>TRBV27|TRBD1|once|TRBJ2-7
TGTGCCAGCAGTTTATCCCGACAGGGGGCGGTCGAGCAGTACTTC
CASSLSRQGAVEQYF
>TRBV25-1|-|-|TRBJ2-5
TGTGCCAGCAGTGAACACAGGGACTTGGAGACCCAGTACTTC
CASSEHRDLETQYF
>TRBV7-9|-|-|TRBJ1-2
TGTGCCAGCAGCGAAGGAATTTCTAACTATGGCTACACCTTC
CASSEGISNYGYTF
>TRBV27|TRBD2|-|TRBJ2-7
TGTGCCAGTACCTCGGGACTAGCGGGAGCCCACGAGCAGTACTTC
CASTSGLAGAHEQYF
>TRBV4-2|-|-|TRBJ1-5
TGTGCCAGCAGCCAAGTCAGGGGTGGCAATCAGCCCCAGCATTTT
CASSQVRGGNQPQHF